The sample holds one count of the clone carrying this T cell receptor beta chain. Its antigen is undetermined. This sample was taken from a study of early T cells in non-severe SARS-CoV-2 infection. Broader study findings: VDJdb-based matching was biased toward anti-spike CD8 responses and missed private and CD4 specificities.

Germline V gene lookup returns CDR1 SEHNR and CDR2 FQNEAQ (reference sequence). This CDR3 is 13 amino acids long. V lost 5 bases and J 6 bases, leaving 10 bases between the germline ends. The TCR library protocol attached unique molecular identifiers to the individual cDNA molecules. TCRdb reprocessed the 5' RACE reads via MiXCR and lists one record per CDR3 protein. The profile shows over 30,000 distinct CDR3 sequences, under 7% of them singletons. The receptor was isolated from an adult who was a healthcare worker with PCR-confirmed SARS-CoV-2 infection or an uninfected control (not recorded which). This chain links TRBV7-9 with TRBJ2-2; D is undetermined. Source material: whole blood. The CDR3 DNA is TGTGCCAGCAGCCTCACAGAGGCCGGGGAGCTGTTTTTT. Protein: CASSLTEAGELFF.